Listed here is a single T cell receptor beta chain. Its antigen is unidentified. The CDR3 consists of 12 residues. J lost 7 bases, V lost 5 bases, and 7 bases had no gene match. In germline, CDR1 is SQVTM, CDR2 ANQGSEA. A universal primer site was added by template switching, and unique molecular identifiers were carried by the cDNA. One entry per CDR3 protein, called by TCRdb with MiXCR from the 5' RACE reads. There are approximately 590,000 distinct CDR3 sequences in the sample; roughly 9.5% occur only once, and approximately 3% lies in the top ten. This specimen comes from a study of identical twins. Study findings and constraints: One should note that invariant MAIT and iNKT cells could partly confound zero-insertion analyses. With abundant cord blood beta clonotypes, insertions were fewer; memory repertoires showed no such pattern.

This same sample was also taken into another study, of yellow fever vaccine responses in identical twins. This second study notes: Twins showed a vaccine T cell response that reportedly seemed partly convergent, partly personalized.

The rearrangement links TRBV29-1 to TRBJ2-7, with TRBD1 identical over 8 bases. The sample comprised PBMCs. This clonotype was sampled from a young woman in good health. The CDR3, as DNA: TGCAGCGTTTTTCCAGGGGGCGGAGAGCAGTACTTC. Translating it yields CSVFPGGGEQYF.